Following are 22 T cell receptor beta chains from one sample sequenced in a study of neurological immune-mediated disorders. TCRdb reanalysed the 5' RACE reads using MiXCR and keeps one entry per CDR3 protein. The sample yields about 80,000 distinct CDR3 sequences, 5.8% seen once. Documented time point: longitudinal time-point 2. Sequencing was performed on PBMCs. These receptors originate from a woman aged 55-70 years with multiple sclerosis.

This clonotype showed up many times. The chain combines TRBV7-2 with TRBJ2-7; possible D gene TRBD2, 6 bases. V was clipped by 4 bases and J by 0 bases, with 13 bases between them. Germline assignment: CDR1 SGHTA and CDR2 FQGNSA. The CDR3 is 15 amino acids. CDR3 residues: CASSYQRGSSYEQYF. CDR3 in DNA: TGTGCCAGCAGCTACCAACGGGGGAGCTCCTACGAGCAGTACTTC.

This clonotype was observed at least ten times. The CDR3 protein is CASSLEFWTGAEKLFF. The DNA of the CDR3 is TGTGCCAGCAGCTTAGAGTTTTGGACAGGGGCCGAAAAACTGTTTTTT. The chain recombines TRBV7-2 with TRBJ1-4; 9 bases fit TRBD1. The CDR3 loop spans 16 amino acids. Germline CDR1 and CDR2: SGHTA and FQGNSA. V lost 1 base, J lost 8 bases, and 8 bases stayed unmatched.

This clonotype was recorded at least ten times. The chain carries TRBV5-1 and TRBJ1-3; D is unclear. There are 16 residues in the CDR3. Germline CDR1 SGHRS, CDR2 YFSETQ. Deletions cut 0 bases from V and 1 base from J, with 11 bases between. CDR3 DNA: TGCGCCAGCAGCTTGGACCGGATGGGGTCTGGAAACACCATATATTTT. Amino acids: CASSLDRMGSGNTIYF.

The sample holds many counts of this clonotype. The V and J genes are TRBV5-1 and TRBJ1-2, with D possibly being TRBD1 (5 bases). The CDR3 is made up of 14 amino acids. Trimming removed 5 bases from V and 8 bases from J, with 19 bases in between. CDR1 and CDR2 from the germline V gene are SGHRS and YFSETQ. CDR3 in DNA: TGCGCCAGCAGAGCCGGGACCCGGACGGCCGGCTACACCTTC. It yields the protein CASRAGTRTAGYTF.

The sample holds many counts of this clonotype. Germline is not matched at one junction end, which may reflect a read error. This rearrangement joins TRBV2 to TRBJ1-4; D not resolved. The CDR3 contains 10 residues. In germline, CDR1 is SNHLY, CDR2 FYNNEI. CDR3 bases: TGTGCCAGCAGGGAAGAAAAACTGTTTTTT. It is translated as CASREEKLFF.

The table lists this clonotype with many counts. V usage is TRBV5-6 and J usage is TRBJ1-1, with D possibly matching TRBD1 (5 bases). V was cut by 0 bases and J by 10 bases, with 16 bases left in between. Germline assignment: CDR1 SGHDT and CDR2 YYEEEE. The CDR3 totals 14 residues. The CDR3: CASSLGQGVRGAFF. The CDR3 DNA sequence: TGTGCCAGCAGCTTGGGGCAGGGAGTTCGAGGAGCTTTCTTT. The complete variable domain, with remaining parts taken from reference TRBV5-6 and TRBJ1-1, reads DAGVTQSPTHLIKTRGQQVTLRCSPKSGHDTVSWYQQALGQGPQFIFQYYEEEERQRGNFPDRFSGHQFPNYSSELNVNALLLGDSALYLCASSLGQGVRGAFFGQGTRLTVV.

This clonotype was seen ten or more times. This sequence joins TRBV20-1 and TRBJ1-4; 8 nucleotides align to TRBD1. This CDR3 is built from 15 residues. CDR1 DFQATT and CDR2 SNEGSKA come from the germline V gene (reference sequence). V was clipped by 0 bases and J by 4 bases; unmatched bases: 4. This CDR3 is CSARDGDRLNEKLFF. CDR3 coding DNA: TGCAGTGCTAGAGATGGGGACAGGCTTAATGAAAAACTGTTTTTT.

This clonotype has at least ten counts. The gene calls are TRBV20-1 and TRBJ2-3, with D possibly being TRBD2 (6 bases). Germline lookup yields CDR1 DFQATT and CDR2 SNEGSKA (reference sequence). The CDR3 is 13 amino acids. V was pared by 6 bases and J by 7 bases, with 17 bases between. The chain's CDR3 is CSARVGSSYTQYF. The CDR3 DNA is TGCAGTGCGAGGGTCGGGAGTTCGTATACGCAGTATTTT.

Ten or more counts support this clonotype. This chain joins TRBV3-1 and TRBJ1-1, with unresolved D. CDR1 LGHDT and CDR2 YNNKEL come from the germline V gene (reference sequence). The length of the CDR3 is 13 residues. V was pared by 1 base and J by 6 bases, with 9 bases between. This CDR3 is CASSQVESAEAFF. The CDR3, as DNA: TGTGCCAGCAGCCAAGTGGAGTCAGCTGAAGCTTTCTTT.

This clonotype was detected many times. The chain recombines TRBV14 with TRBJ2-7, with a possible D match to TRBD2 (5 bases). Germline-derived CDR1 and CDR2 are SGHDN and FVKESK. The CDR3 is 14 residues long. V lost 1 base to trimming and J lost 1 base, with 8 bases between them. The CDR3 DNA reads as TGTGCCAGCAGCCAAGTCGGCGGGTCCTACGAGCAGTACTTC. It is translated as CASSQVGGSYEQYF.

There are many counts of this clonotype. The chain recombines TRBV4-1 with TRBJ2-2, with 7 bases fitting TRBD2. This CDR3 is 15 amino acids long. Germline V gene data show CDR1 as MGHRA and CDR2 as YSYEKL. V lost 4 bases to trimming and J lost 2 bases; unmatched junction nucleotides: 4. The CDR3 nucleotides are TGCGCCAGCAGCCGGGGGGGGGATAACACCGGGGAGCTGTTTTTT. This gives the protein CASSRGGDNTGELFF.

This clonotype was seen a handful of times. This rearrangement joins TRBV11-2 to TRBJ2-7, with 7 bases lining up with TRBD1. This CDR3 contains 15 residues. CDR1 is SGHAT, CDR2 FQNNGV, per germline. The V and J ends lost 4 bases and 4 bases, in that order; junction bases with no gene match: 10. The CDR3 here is CASSSNTGAGYEQYF. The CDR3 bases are TGTGCCAGCAGCTCGAATACAGGGGCGGGTTACGAGCAGTACTTC. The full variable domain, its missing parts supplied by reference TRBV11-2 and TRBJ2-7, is EAGVAQSPRYKIIEKRQSVAFWCNPISGHATLYWYQQILGQGPKLLIQFQNNGVVDDSQLPKDRFSAERLKGVDSTLKIQPAKLEDSAVYLCASSSNTGAGYEQYFGPGTRLTVT.

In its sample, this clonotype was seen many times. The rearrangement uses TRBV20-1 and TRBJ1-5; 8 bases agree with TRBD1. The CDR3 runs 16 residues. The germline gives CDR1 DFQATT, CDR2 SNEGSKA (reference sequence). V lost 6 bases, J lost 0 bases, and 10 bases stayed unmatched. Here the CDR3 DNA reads TGCAGTGCAAAGGACAGGGTAAAGAGTAGCAATCAGCCCCAGCATTTT. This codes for CSAKDRVKSSNQPQHF.

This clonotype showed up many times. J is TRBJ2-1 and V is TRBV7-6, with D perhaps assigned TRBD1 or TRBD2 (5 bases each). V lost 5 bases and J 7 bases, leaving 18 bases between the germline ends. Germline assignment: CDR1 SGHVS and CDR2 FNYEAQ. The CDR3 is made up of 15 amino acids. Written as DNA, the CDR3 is TGTGCCAGCAGCAAAGCCTCCTGGGGGTATAATGAGCAGTTCTTC. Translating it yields CASSKASWGYNEQFF.

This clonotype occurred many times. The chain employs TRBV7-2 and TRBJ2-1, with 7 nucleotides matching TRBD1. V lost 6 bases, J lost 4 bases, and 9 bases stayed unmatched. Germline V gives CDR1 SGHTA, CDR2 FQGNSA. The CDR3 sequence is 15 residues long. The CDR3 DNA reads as TGTGCCAGCAGTCCCCGGGGACAGAGGTACAATGAGCAGTTCTTC. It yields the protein CASSPRGQRYNEQFF. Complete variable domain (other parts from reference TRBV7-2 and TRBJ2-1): GAGVSQSPSNKVTEKGKDVELRCDPISGHTALYWYRQSLGQGLEFLIYFQGNSAPDKSGLPSDRFSAERTGGSVSTLTIQRTQQEDSAVYLCASSPRGQRYNEQFFGPGTRLTVL.

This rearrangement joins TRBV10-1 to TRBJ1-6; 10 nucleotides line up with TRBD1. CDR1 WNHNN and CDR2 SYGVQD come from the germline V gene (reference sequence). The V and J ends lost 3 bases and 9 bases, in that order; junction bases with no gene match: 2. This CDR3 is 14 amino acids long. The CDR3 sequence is CASSEGTGASPLHF. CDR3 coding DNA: TGCGCCAGCAGTGAAGGGACAGGGGCTTCACCCCTCCACTTT.

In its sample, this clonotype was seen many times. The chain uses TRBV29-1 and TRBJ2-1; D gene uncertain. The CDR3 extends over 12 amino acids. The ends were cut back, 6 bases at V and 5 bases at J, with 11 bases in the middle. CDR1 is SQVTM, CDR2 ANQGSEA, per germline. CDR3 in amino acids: CSVSQANNEQFF. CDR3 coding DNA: TGCAGCGTATCCCAGGCAAACAATGAGCAGTTCTTC.

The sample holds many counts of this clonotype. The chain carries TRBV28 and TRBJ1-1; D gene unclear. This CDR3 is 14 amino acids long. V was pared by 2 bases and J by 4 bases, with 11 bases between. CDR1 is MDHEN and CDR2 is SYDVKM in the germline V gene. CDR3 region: CASSLRERTTEAFF. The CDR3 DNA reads TGTGCCAGCAGTTTAAGAGAAAGGACCACTGAAGCTTTCTTT.

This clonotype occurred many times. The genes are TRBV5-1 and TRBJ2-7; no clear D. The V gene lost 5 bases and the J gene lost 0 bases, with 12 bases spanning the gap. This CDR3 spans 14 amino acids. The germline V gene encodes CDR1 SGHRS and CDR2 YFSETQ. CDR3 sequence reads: CASRTPGRSYEQYF. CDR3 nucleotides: TGCGCCAGCAGAACCCCCGGCCGCTCCTACGAGCAGTACTTC.

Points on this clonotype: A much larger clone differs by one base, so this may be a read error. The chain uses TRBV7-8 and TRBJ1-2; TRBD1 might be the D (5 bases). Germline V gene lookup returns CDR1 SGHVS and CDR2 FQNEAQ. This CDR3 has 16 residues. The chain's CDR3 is CASSSPGLQTNYSYTF. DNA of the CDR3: TGTGCCAGCAGTTCTCCGGGACTCCAGACTAACTATAGCTACACCTTC.

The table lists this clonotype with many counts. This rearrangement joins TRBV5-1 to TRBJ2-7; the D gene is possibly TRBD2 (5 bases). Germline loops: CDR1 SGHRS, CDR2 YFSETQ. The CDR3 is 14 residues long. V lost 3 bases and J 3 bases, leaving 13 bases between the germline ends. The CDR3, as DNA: TGCGCCAGCAGCTACCAATCGGGAAACTACGAGCAGTACTTC. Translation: CASSYQSGNYEQYF.

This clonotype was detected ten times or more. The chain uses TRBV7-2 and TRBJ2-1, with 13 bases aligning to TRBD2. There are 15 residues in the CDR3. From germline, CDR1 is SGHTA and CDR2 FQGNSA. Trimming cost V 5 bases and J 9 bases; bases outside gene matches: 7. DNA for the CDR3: TGTGCCAGCAGCAACCCAACTAGCGGGGGGGTTGAGCAGTTCTTC. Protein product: CASSNPTSGGVEQFF.